A single T cell receptor (beta chain) is shown here with its context. The data were obtained in a study of blood T cell repertoires in COVID-19. Study in general: Collection of acute and convalescent COVID-19 samples took place in the United States, Italy and Spain. The cDNA or gDNA used as material had been derived from T cells, B-cell-depleted T cells, or PBMCs.

TCRdb's copy holds only in-frame clones and misses some; the assay was immunoSEQ multiplex PCR. The sample contains about 220,000 clones, approximately 85% of which appear only once. Patients in Seattle were enrolled during active infection, then followed longitudinally. This CDR3 contains 18 residues. The specimen sequenced was peripheral blood. This TCR came from an older woman with COVID-19, enrolled during active disease. The chain joins TRBV12-1 to TRBJ1-5; TRBD1, the table's D call, was not compared with the DNA. TRBV12-1 is noted as a pseudogene. The CDR3 bases are TGTGCCAGCATCAATCCGGGACAGTGCTTTTCTAGCAATCAGCCCCAGCATTTT. It translates to CASINPGQCFSSNQPQHF.